The clone carrying this TCR beta chain was detected ten times or more. Its antigen remains unknown. The length of the CDR3 is 14 residues. With 7 bases removed from V and 5 bases from J, the gap between germline ends came to 17 bases. The data were obtained in a study of identical twins. Template switching added a universal primer binding site, and final cDNA carried unique molecular identifiers. TCRdb re-analysed the 5' RACE reads in MiXCR, keeping a single row per CDR3 protein. This table has some 900,000 distinct CDR3 sequences, 9% to 15% appearing once. Study-wide points: Models underestimated TCR alpha sharing (out-of-frame) in monozygotic twins. Weaker excess twin sharing was seen among beta out-of-frame sequences.

These data also featured in a second study, about yellow fever vaccine responses in identical twins.

The genes are TRBV12-3 or TRBV12-4 and TRBJ1-1, with a possible D match to TRBD1 (5 bases). This receptor was identified in a woman aged 18-29 years in good health. Sequenced sample: PBMCs. CDR3 sequence reads: CASTLTGQGTEAFF. DNA for the CDR3: TGTGCCAGCACCTTGACGGGGCAGGGAACTGAAGCTTTCTTT.